This T cell receptor (beta chain) derives from a study of T-cell memory formation after mild COVID-19. For this clonotype: Its antigen is not known.

Study-wide results and limits: Cross-reactive memory apparently joined, as some responding clones appeared in pre-infection memory. A second wave expanding day 15 to 37 was CD4+-biased; contracting clones were balanced.

TCRdb re-analysed the 5' RACE reads in MiXCR, keeping a single row per CDR3 protein. Of about 410,000 distinct CDR3 sequences listed, about 22% are singletons. Germline loops: CDR1 KGHSH, CDR2 LQKENI. Trimming removed 0 bases from V and 2 bases from J, with 10 bases in between. The CDR3 extends over 15 amino acids. Material for sequencing was PBMCs or a T cell subset sorted from them (not recorded which). The chain is built from TRBV18 and TRBJ1-2; D is perhaps TRBD1 (5 bases). This TCR came from an adult woman who had mild COVID-19 (a few samples of this study predate the infection). Cell type and time point are not known. As DNA, the CDR3 is TGTGCCAGCTCACCACCGGGAAGGGGAAACTATGGCTACACCTTC. Translating gives CASSPPGRGNYGYTF. The full variable domain, completed using reference TRBV18 and TRBJ1-2, is NAGVMQNPRHLVRRRGQEARLRCSPMKGHSHVYWYRQLPEEGLKFMVYLQKENIIDESGMPKERFSAEFPKEGPSILRIQQVVRGDSAAYFCASSPPGRGNYGYTFGSGTRLTVV.